This passage covers 4 T cell receptor beta chains from one sample sequenced in a study of CD8 T cells in ankylosing spondylitis. Study-wide results and limits: Ankylosing spondylitis blood appeared to carry a characteristic TCR beta motif of roughly eight highly homologous variants.

A single record per CDR3 protein comes from TCRdb applying MiXCR to the 5' RACE reads. The sample contains more than 300,000 distinct CDR3 sequences, 8% of which appear only once. These receptors have no identified antigens. Material: blood, either unsorted or a sorted T cell fraction (not recorded which). The receptors derive from a male donor with ankylosing spondylitis.

Only one count was recorded for this clonotype. The V gene is TRBV6-5, the J gene TRBJ2-3, with D possibly TRBD2 on 5 matching bases. Per the germline V gene, CDR1 is MNHEY and CDR2 is SVGAGI. The CDR3 has 17 amino acids. The V and J ends lost 2 bases and 1 base respectively, with 16 bases between them. In DNA, the CDR3 is TGTGCCAGCAGTTACAGGAGCGGCAGACGGGGCACAGATACGCAGTATTTT. The encoded protein is CASSYRSGRRGTDTQYF.

This clonotype was seen many times. The rearrangement links TRBV18 to TRBJ2-1; possibly TRBD2 for D (6 bases). V gave up 4 bases and J gave up 0 bases, with 16 bases separating them. The CDR3 runs 17 residues. Germline-derived CDR1 and CDR2 are KGHSH and LQKENI. CDR3 DNA sequence: TGTGCCAGCTCACGAAACGGTGCGGGGAGCTCCTACAATGAGCAGTTCTTC. Protein product: CASSRNGAGSSYNEQFF. The variable domain in full, completed from reference TRBV18 and TRBJ2-1, reads NAGVMQNPRHLVRRRGQEARLRCSPMKGHSHVYWYRQLPEEGLKFMVYLQKENIIDESGMPKERFSAEFPKEGPSILRIQQVVRGDSAAYFCASSRNGAGSSYNEQFFGPGTRLTVL.

The rearrangement uses TRBV30 and TRBJ1-5; D possibly corresponds to TRBD1 (5 bases). This CDR3 spans 15 amino acids. Germline CDR1 is GTSNPN and CDR2 is SVGIG (reference sequence). V was shortened by 2 bases and J by 0 bases, with 11 bases between the two germline ends. The CDR3 DNA reads TGTGCCTGGAGTTCCGGGGGTTATAGCAATCAGCCCCAGCATTTT. This gives the protein CAWSSGGYSNQPQHF.

There are many counts of this clonotype. The chain employs TRBV12-3 or TRBV12-4 and TRBJ1-2; D gene unclear. CDR3 size: 8 residues. Deletions cut 8 bases from V and 8 bases from J, with 3 bases between. The CDR3 DNA sequence: TGTGCCAGCGGGGGCTACACCTTC. It encodes CASGGYTF.